Presented here are 24 T cell receptor beta chains from one specimen sequenced in a study of T cells after yellow fever vaccination. Each CDR3 protein gets one entry after TCRdb re-called the 5' RACE reads with MiXCR. The top ten clones hold approximately 3.5% of a sample with 250,000 to 300,000 distinct CDR3 sequences, roughly 4.8% of them seen once. The input for sequencing was CD4+ T cells sorted from PBMCs, taken on the day of the yellow fever booster vaccination. The receptors come from a man aged 18 to 29 who received the YFV17D yellow fever vaccine.

At least ten counts were recorded for this clonotype. V usage is TRBV29-1 and J usage is TRBJ1-1, with a tentative D call TRBD1 (5 bases). Germline V CDR1 and CDR2: SQVTM, ANQGSEA. Trimming left V 6 bases short and J 0 bases short, with 17 bases between. This CDR3 contains 15 residues. The CDR3 reads CSVSSGWGMNTEAFF. The CDR3 bases are TGCAGCGTCTCCTCAGGGTGGGGCATGAACACTGAAGCTTTCTTT. Using reference TRBV29-1 and TRBJ1-1 for the parts outside the CDR3, the full variable domain is SAVISQKPSRDICQRGTSLTIQCQVDSQVTMMFWYRQQPGQSLTLIATANQGSEATYESGFVIDKFPISRPNLTFSTLTVSNMSPEDSSIYLCSVSSGWGMNTEAFFGQGTRLTVV.

This clonotype has just a few counts. The chain is built from TRBV20-1 and TRBJ2-7; 8 bases align to TRBD2. From germline, CDR1 is DFQATT and CDR2 SNEGSKA (reference sequence). This CDR3 is built from 16 residues. After removal of 0 bases from V and 3 bases from J, the junction contained 10 bases not matched to a gene. The CDR3 DNA sequence: TGCAGTGCTAGAGATGCGGGGGGTCCCCCTAACTACGAGCAGTACTTC. It is translated as CSARDAGGPPNYEQYF.

The table lists this clonotype with many counts. The rearrangement links TRBV29-1 to TRBJ2-5; D unclear. The V and J ends lost 2 bases and 5 bases respectively, with 12 bases between them. The CDR3 is 13 amino acids. Germline values: CDR1 SQVTM, CDR2 ANQGSEA. The CDR3 loop reads CSVERTSRETQYF. Written as DNA, the CDR3 is TGCAGCGTTGAACGTACCAGTCGGGAGACCCAGTACTTC. Combining the CDR3 with reference TRBV29-1 and TRBJ2-5 gives the whole variable domain SAVISQKPSRDICQRGTSLTIQCQVDSQVTMMFWYRQQPGQSLTLIATANQGSEATYESGFVIDKFPISRPNLTFSTLTVSNMSPEDSSIYLCSVERTSRETQYFGPGTRLLVL.

The genes are TRBV6-1 and TRBJ1-5, with D possibly being TRBD1 (5 bases). This CDR3 is built from 13 residues. Germline V lookup: CDR1 MNHNS, CDR2 SASEGT. V lost 3 bases to trimming and J lost 7 bases, with 10 bases between them. The CDR3: CASSEYQGQPQHF. CDR3 DNA sequence: TGTGCCAGCAGTGAGTATCAGGGCCAGCCCCAGCATTTT.

V and J are TRBV5-1 and TRBJ2-3, with D possibly being TRBD1 (8 bases). V was pared by 2 bases and J by 3 bases, with 16 bases between. The CDR3 loop spans 16 amino acids. Germline-derived CDR1 and CDR2 are SGHRS and YFSETQ. CDR3 residues: CASSFFTGGGTDTQYF. In nucleotides, the CDR3 is TGCGCCAGCAGCTTTTTCACAGGGGGAGGGACAGATACGCAGTATTTT.

This clonotype has just a few counts. The chain links TRBV3-1 to TRBJ2-1, with 7 nucleotides matching TRBD1. This CDR3 is 13 amino acids long. V lost 8 bases to trimming and J lost 6 bases; unmatched junction nucleotides: 7. The V gene's germline CDR1 is LGHDT and CDR2 YNNKEL (reference sequence). CDR3 amino acids: CASARTGSNEQFF. In DNA, the CDR3 is TGTGCCAGCGCAAGGACAGGATCCAATGAGCAGTTCTTC.

This clonotype has just a few counts. Here the CDR3 reads CASRPSGTNYGYTF. CDR3 nucleotide sequence: TGTGCCAGCAGGCCCAGCGGAACTAACTATGGCTACACCTTC. The V and J genes are TRBV5-4 and TRBJ1-2, with D hard to call. This CDR3 contains 14 residues. The germline CDR1 and CDR2 sequences are SGHNT and YYREEE (reference sequence). The V and J ends lost 5 bases and 0 bases respectively, with 11 bases between them.

This clonotype was found many times. The V and J genes are TRBV12-3 or TRBV12-4 and TRBJ2-4; D remains unclear. Trimming cost V 3 bases and J 6 bases, with 6 bases left between them. The CDR3 sequence is 12 residues long. CDR3 amino acids: CASSFNGNIQYF. In DNA, the CDR3 is TGTGCCAGCAGTTTTAATGGAAACATTCAGTACTTC.

This clonotype was seen more than once but under ten times. The V and J genes are TRBV20-1 and TRBJ2-7; D unclear. Germline CDR1 reads DFQATT; CDR2 reads SNEGSKA (reference sequence). Trimming took 1 base from V and 7 from J, leaving 14 bases between them. There are 13 residues in the CDR3. CDR3 amino acids: CSARAPVVMEQYF. The DNA of the CDR3 is TGCAGTGCTAGAGCCCCGGTAGTTATGGAGCAGTACTTC.

This clonotype was seen at least ten times. This chain connects TRBV5-1 to TRBJ2-7, with unresolved D. Germline CDR1 SGHRS, CDR2 YFSETQ. The V gene lost 2 bases and the J gene lost 0 bases, with 9 bases spanning the gap. The CDR3 covers 14 residues. The CDR3 DNA is TGCGCCAGCAGCTTTGCCAGGCCCTCCTACGAGCAGTACGTC. It codes for CASSFARPSYEQYV.

This clonotype came up a few times. The J gene is TRBJ2-6, the V gene TRBV5-1; TRBD1 agrees at 7 bases. V lost 5 bases and J lost 3; bases outside the gene matches: 8. The CDR3 runs to 16 residues. The germline CDR1 and CDR2 sequences are SGHRS and YFSETQ. CDR3 DNA: TGCGCCAGCAGGCACAGGGGCCCGGGTGGGGCCAACGTCCTGACTTTC. It is translated as CASRHRGPGGANVLTF.

This clonotype was counted only a few times. The rearrangement links TRBV7-2 to TRBJ2-2; D is unresolved. V gave up 6 bases and J gave up 4 bases, with 12 bases separating them. Germline assignment: CDR1 SGHTA and CDR2 FQGNSA. The CDR3 loop spans 14 amino acids. CDR3 nucleotides: TGTGCCAGCAGGACCCTGGTCGCCACCGGGGAGCTGTTTTTT. Protein: CASRTLVATGELFF.

There are a few counts of this clonotype. The genes are TRBV25-1 and TRBJ1-5, with a weak D call TRBD1 (6 bases). The length of the CDR3 is 15 residues. The germline CDR1 and CDR2 sequences are MGHDK and SYGVNS. Trimming took off 5 bases at V and 3 bases at J, with 14 bases between the two ends. The CDR3 here is CASSPPDSPNQPQHF. CDR3 bases: TGTGCCAGCAGTCCCCCGGACAGCCCCAATCAGCCCCAGCATTTT.

This chain joins TRBV12-3 or TRBV12-4 and TRBJ2-4; D might be TRBD2 (6 bases). V gave up 4 bases and J gave up 6 bases, with 10 bases separating them. The CDR3 contains 13 residues. CDR3 amino acids: CASSSQTRNIQYF. The CDR3 nucleotides read TGTGCCAGCAGTTCCCAGACTAGAAACATTCAGTACTTC.

This clonotype came up a few times. J is TRBJ2-5 and V is TRBV12-3 or TRBV12-4; the match to TRBD2 covers 9 bases. The CDR3 runs to 16 residues. Germline trimming cut 3 bases from V and 5 bases from J; bases unmatched to any gene: 10. The CDR3 DNA sequence: TGTGCCAGCAGTTTGGTAGCGGGAGAGATTTTGGAGACCCAGTACTTC. Its protein is CASSLVAGEILETQYF.

CDR3: CASHELPNTGELFF. DNA of the CDR3: TGCGCCAGCCATGAACTCCCGAACACCGGGGAGCTGTTTTTT. The V gene is TRBV5-1, the J gene TRBJ2-2; no definite D call. The CDR3 is made up of 14 amino acids. CDR1 SGHRS and CDR2 YFSETQ come from the germline V gene. The V end was cut by 7 bases, the J end by 0 bases, with 10 bases between. Complete variable domain (other parts from reference TRBV5-1 and TRBJ2-2): KAGVTQTPRYLIKTRGQQVTLSCSPISGHRSVSWYQQTPGQGLQFLFEYFSETQRNKGNFPGRFSGRQFSNSRSEMNVSTLELGDSALYLCASHELPNTGELFFGEGSRLTVL.

This chain joins TRBV20-1 and TRBJ2-4; TRBD2 agrees at 14 bases. Germline-derived CDR1 and CDR2 are DFQATT and SNEGSKA (reference sequence). The CDR3 extends over 16 amino acids. The trim removed 6 bases at V and 4 bases at J, leaving 8 bases unmatched. CDR3 sequence: CSAPGLAGALKNIQYF. In DNA, the CDR3 is TGCAGTGCACCGGGACTAGCGGGGGCCCTAAAAAACATTCAGTACTTC.

This clonotype was observed a handful of times. The chain has TRBV12-3 or TRBV12-4 and TRBJ2-5; either TRBD1 or TRBD2 may fit D (6 bases each). The CDR3 loop spans 14 amino acids. V gave up 6 bases and J gave up 2 bases, with 13 bases separating them. CDR3 nucleotide sequence: TGTGCCAGCAGCACAGGGCGGGGTCAAGAGACCCAGTACTTC. This encodes CASSTGRGQETQYF.

V gene TRBV5-4 combines with J gene TRBJ2-5; TRBD2 aligns across 14 bases. The germline CDR1 and CDR2 sequences are SGHNT and YYREEE (reference sequence). The CDR3 covers 17 residues. The V gene end was trimmed by 2 bases and the J gene end by 3 bases; junction bases not matched to a gene: 6. Here the CDR3 DNA reads TGTGCCAGCAGCTTTCAACCGGGACTAGCGGGGGAAGAGACCCAGTACTTC. Translation: CASSFQPGLAGEETQYF. The variable domain in full, completed from reference TRBV5-4 and TRBJ2-5, reads ETGVTQSPTHLIKTRGQQVTLRCSSQSGHNTVSWYQQALGQGPQFIFQYYREEENGRGNFPPRFSGLQFPNYSSELNVNALELDDSALYLCASSFQPGLAGEETQYFGPGTRLLVL.

The chain recombines TRBV20-1 with TRBJ1-5; D remains ambiguous. The CDR3 contains 12 residues. V lost 6 bases and J 2 bases, leaving 8 bases between the germline ends. CDR1 is DFQATT and CDR2 is SNEGSKA in the germline V gene (reference sequence). This CDR3 is CSAHRRNQPQHF. In nucleotides, the CDR3 is TGCAGTGCCCACCGGCGCAATCAGCCCCAGCATTTT.

This clonotype was detected ten times or more. The V gene is TRBV5-1, the J gene TRBJ1-1; no definite D call. Trimming stripped 0 bases from V and 5 bases from J, with 17 bases between. The V gene's germline CDR1 is SGHRS and CDR2 YFSETQ. This CDR3 comprises 16 residues. Written as DNA, the CDR3 is TGCGCCAGCAGCTTGGCCTGGGGTGGTCGGAGGACTGAAGCTTTCTTT. Its protein product is CASSLAWGGRRTEAFF.

This clonotype has ten or more counts. V and J are TRBV5-1 and TRBJ2-1; possibly TRBD1 for D (5 bases). CDR3 length: 11 residues. From germline, CDR1 is SGHRS and CDR2 YFSETQ. Trimming cost V 0 bases and J 12 bases, with 7 bases left between them. Here the CDR3 reads CASSLEGAQFF. CDR3 sequence (DNA): TGCGCCAGCAGCTTGGAAGGGGCGCAGTTCTTC.

The gene calls are TRBV19 and TRBJ2-3; D gene unclear. Germline assignment: CDR1 LNHDA and CDR2 SQIVND (reference sequence). The CDR3 has 16 residues. The V end was cut by 4 bases, the J end by 0 bases, with 14 bases between. CDR3 residues: CASSSPTAFSTDTQYF. The CDR3, as DNA: TGTGCCAGTAGTAGCCCGACGGCATTTAGCACAGATACGCAGTATTTT.

This chain links TRBV20-1 with TRBJ2-5; D possibly corresponds to TRBD1 (6 bases). Trimming removed 1 base from V and 5 bases from J, with 17 bases in between. Germline V gene lookup returns CDR1 DFQATT and CDR2 SNEGSKA (reference sequence). The CDR3 runs to 15 residues. This CDR3 reads CSARVAGASRETQYF. The CDR3 DNA reads TGCAGTGCTAGAGTAGCAGGGGCGAGCCGGGAGACCCAGTACTTC.